These 8 T cell receptor beta chains came from one sample sequenced in a study of PD-1 blockade in mismatch repair-deficient tumors. Measured with immunoSEQ multiplex PCR; TCRdb has only the in-frame clones, and not every one. The sample lists tens of thousands of clones; around 88% were seen once. This material consisted of peripheral blood, taken 52 weeks after starting pembrolizumab. These receptors were collected from an adult with mismatch repair-deficient cancer.

The J gene is TRBJ2-3, the V gene TRBV18; 7 bases line up with TRBD1. The germline V gene encodes CDR1 KGHSH and CDR2 LQKENI. Unmatched junction bases numbered 15, after V lost 3 bases and J lost 12 bases. This CDR3 spans 15 amino acids. The CDR3 sequence: CASSPKVTGPLPQYF. CDR3 DNA sequence: TGTGCCAGCTCACCGAAAGTGACAGGGCCGCTTCCACAGTATTTT.

The chain is built from TRBV14 and TRBJ2-7; D might be TRBD2 (7 bases). This CDR3 contains 15 residues. The germline V and J ends were trimmed by 8 bases and 6 bases, with 23 bases remaining between them. Germline V CDR1 and CDR2: SGHDN, FVKESK. CDR3 DNA sequence: TGTGCCAGCCAAAGGGGGGGGATTTACTTTTGCGAGCAGTACTTC. Residues: CASQRGGIYFCEQYF.

The chain uses TRBV2 and TRBJ2-2, with 9 bases identical to TRBD1. J gave up 5 bases and V 6 bases, and 16 bases lay outside the gene matches. CDR1 SNHLY and CDR2 FYNNEI come from the germline V gene. The length of the CDR3 is 18 residues. CDR3 nucleotides: TGTGCCAGCAGACCGGGCCGGGACAGGGCGGATGAGACCGGGGAGCTGTTTTTT. Protein sequence: CASRPGRDRADETGELFF.

The CDR3: CASSESQGRLYGYTF. CDR3 nucleotide sequence: TGTGCCAGCAGTGAATCCCAGGGGAGACTCTATGGCTACACCTTC. The chain recombines TRBV2 with TRBJ1-2, with a weak D call TRBD1 (6 bases). This CDR3 comprises 15 residues. Germline CDR1 is SNHLY and CDR2 is FYNNEI. The V and J ends lost 2 bases and 4 bases respectively, with 14 bases between them.

The J gene is TRBJ1-2, the V gene TRBV4-1, with D possibly being TRBD1 (6 bases). The CDR3 is made up of 15 amino acids. Trimming took 1 base from V and 8 from J, leaving 17 bases between them. Germline V gene data show CDR1 as MGHRA and CDR2 as YSYEKL. In DNA form, the CDR3 reads TGCGCCAGCAGCCAAGCGCAACAGGGCATAGGAGGCTACACCTTC. Its translation: CASSQAQQGIGGYTF.

This clone is a singleton in its sample. V and J are TRBV6-6 and TRBJ2-7, with unresolved D. This CDR3 is built from 12 residues. The V end was cut by 5 bases, the J end by 5 bases, with 10 bases between. The germline V gene encodes CDR1 MNHNY and CDR2 SVGAGI (reference sequence). In nucleotides, the CDR3 is TGTGCCAGCAGTCCTTACCCCGACGAGCAGTACTTC. It codes for CASSPYPDEQYF.

V gene TRBV6-4 combines with J gene TRBJ2-1; D is possibly TRBD1 or TRBD2 (6 bases each). Germline loops: CDR1 MRHNA, CDR2 SNTAGT. This CDR3 region has 15 residues. V lost 4 bases to trimming and J lost 1 base, with 11 bases between them. The CDR3 DNA reads TGTGCCAGCAGTGTAAAGGGGGGTTCCTACAATGAGCAGTTCTTC. Translating gives CASSVKGGSYNEQFF.

This clone was observed a handful of times. CDR3 residues: CASSLQTEAYEQYF. In nucleotides, the CDR3 is TGTGCCAGCAGCTTACAAACCGAGGCCTACGAGCAGTACTTC. The chain uses TRBV7-8 and TRBJ2-7; D is unresolved. CDR3 size: 14 residues. Germline V gives CDR1 SGHVS, CDR2 FQNEAQ. Trimming took 2 bases from V and 2 from J, leaving 10 bases between them.